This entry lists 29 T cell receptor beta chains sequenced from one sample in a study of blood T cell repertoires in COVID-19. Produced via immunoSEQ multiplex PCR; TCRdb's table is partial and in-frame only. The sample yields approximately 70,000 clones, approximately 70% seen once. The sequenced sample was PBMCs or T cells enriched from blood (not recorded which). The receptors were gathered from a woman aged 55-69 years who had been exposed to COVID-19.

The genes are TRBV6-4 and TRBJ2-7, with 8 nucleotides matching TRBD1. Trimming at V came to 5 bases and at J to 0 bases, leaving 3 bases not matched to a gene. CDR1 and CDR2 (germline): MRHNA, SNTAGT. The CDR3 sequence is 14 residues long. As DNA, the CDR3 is TGTGCCAGCAGTTCGACAGGGGTCTCCTACGAGCAGTACTTC. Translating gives CASSSTGVSYEQYF.

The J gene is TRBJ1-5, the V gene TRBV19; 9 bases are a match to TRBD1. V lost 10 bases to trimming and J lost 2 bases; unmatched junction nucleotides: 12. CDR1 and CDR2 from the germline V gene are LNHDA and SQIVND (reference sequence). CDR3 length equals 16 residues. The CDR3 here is CATRQGVVLGNQPQHF. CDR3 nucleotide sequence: TGTGCCACTCGACAGGGGGTTGTTTTGGGCAATCAGCCCCAGCATTTT.

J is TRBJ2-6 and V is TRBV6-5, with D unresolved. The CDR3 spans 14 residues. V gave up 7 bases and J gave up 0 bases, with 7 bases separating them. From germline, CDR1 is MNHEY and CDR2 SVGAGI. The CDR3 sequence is CASKQLSGANVLTF. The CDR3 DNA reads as TGTGCCAGCAAACAGCTCTCTGGGGCCAACGTCCTGACTTTC.

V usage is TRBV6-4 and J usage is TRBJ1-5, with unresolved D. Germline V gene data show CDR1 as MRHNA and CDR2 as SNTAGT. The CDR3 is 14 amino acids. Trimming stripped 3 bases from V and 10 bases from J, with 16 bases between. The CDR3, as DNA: TGTGCCAGCAGTGAGGATGGATACACGGGTCCCCAGCATTTT. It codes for CASSEDGYTGPQHF.

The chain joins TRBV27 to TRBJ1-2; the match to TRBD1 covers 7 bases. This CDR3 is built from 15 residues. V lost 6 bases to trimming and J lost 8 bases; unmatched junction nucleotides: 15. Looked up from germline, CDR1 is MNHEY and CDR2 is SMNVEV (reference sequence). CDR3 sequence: CASSPRQGPPRGYTF. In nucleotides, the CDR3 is TGTGCCAGCAGCCCTAGACAGGGACCCCCTCGAGGCTACACCTTC.

CDR3 sequence (DNA): TGTGCCTGGAGTTCGGGAGTCTATGGCTACACCTTC. Translation: CAWSSGVYGYTF. This chain joins TRBV30 and TRBJ1-2; D is uncertain. Germline lookup yields CDR1 GTSNPN and CDR2 SVGIG (reference sequence). The V gene lost 2 bases and the J gene lost 4 bases, with 8 bases spanning the gap. CDR3 length equals 12 residues.

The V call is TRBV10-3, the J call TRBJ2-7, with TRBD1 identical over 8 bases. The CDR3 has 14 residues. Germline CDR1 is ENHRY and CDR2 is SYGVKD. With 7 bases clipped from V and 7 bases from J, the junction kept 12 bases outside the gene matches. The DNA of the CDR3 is TGTGCCATCAAGAGCGGACAGGGATCGGGGGAGCAGTACTTC. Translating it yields CAIKSGQGSGEQYF.

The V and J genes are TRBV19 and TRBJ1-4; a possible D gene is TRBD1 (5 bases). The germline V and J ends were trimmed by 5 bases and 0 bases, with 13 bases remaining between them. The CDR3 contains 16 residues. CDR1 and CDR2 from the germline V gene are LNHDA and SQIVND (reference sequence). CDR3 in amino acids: CASSRQGGATNEKLFF. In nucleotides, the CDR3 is TGTGCCAGTAGTCGGCAGGGAGGAGCAACTAATGAAAAACTGTTTTTT.

CDR3 bases: TGTGCCAGCAGTGCAGTTCCGGGACTAGCGGGGGGCGGGGAGCTGTTTTTT. It specifies CASSAVPGLAGGGELFF. V gene TRBV6-1 combines with J gene TRBJ2-2; 15 bases are shared with TRBD2. Germline V CDR1 and CDR2: MNHNS, SASEGT. The CDR3 sequence is 17 residues long. The trim removed 4 bases at V and 7 bases at J, leaving 7 bases unmatched.

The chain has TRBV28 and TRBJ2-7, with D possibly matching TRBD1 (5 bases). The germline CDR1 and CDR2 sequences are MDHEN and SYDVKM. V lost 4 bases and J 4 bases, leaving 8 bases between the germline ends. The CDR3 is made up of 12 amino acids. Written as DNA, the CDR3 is TGTGCCAGCAGTTCGACAGTATACGAGCAGTACTTC. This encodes CASSSTVYEQYF.

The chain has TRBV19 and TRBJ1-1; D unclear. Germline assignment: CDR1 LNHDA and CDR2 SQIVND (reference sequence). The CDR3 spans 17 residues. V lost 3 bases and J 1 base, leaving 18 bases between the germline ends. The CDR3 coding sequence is TGTGCCAGTAGTATTAGTCAGGCCCTACTCCGGAACACTGAAGCTTTCTTT. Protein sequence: CASSISQALLRNTEAFF.

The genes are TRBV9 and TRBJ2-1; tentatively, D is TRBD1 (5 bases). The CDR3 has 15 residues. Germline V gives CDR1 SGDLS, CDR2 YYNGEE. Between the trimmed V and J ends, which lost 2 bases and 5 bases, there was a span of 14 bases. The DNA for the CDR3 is TGTGCCAGCAGCGTCAGGGCAGAAAGTAACAATGAGCAGTTCTTC. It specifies CASSVRAESNNEQFF.

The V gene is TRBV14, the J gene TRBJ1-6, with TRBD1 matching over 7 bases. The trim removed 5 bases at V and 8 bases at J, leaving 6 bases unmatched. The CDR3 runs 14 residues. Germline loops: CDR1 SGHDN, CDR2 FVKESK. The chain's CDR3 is CASSGSRGDSPLHF. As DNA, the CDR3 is TGTGCCAGCAGCGGCAGCAGGGGGGATTCACCCCTCCACTTT.

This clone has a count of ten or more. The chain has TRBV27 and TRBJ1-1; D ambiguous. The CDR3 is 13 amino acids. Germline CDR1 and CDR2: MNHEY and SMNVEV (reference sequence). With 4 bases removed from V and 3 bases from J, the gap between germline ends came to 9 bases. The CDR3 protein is CASSWGVYTEAFF. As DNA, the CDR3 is TGTGCCAGCAGTTGGGGAGTCTACACTGAAGCTTTCTTT.

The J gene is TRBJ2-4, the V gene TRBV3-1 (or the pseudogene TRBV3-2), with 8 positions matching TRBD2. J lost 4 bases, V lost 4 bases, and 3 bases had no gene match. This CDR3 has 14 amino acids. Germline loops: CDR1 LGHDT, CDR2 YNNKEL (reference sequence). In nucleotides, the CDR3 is TGTGCCAGCAGCCGAGCGGGGGAAAAAAACATTCAGTACTTC. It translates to CASSRAGEKNIQYF.

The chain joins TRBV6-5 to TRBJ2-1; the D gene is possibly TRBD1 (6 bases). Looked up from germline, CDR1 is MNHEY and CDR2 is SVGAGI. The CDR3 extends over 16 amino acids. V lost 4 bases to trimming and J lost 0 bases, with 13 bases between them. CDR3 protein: CASSFSGGASYNEQFF. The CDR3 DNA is TGTGCCAGCAGTTTCAGTGGGGGCGCCTCCTACAATGAGCAGTTCTTC.

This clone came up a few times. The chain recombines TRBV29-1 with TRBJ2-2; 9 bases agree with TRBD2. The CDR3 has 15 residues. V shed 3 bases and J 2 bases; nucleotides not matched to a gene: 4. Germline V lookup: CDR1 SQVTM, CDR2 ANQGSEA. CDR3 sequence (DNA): TGCAGCGTTGAGTGGCTAGCGGGAAACACCGGGGAGCTGTTTTTT. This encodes CSVEWLAGNTGELFF.

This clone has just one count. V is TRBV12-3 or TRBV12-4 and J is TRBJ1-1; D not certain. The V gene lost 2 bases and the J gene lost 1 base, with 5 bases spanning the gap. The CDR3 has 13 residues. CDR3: CASSLMRNTEAFF. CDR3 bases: TGTGCCAGCAGTTTAATGAGGAACACTGAAGCTTTCTTT.

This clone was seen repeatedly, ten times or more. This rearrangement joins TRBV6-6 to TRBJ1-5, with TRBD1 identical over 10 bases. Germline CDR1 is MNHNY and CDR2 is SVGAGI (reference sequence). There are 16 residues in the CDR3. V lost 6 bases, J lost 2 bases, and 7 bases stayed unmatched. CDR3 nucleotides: TGTGCCAGCAGCCCCCGGGACAGGGGTGGCAATCAGCCCCAGCATTTT. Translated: CASSPRDRGGNQPQHF.

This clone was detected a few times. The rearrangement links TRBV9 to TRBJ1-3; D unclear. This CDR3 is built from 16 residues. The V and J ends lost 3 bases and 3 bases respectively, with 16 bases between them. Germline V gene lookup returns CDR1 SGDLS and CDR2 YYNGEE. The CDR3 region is CASSDRREDGGNTIYF. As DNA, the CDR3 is TGTGCCAGCAGCGACCGTAGAGAGGATGGTGGAAACACCATATATTTT.

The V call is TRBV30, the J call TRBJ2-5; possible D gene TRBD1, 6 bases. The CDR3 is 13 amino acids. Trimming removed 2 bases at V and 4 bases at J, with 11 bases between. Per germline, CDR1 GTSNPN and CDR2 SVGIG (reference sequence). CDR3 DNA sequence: TGTGCCTGGAGTAGGGGGAATCGAGAGACCCAGTACTTC. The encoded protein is CAWSRGNRETQYF.

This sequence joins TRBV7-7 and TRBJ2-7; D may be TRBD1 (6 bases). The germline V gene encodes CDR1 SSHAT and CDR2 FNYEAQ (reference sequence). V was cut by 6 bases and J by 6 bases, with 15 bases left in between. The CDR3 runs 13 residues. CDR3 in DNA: TGTGCCAGCAGTCGGACAGTTCAGAGCGAGCAGTACTTC. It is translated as CASSRTVQSEQYF.

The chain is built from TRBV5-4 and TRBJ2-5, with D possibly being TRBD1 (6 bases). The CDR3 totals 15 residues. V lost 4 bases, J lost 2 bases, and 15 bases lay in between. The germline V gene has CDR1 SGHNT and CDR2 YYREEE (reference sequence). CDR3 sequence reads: CASSLGQLQQETQYF. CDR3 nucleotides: TGTGCCAGCAGCCTAGGACAGCTTCAACAAGAGACCCAGTACTTC.

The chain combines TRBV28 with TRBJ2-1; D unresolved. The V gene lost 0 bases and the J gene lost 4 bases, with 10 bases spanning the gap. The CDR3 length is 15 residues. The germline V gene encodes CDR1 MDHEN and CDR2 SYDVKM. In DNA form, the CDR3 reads TGTGCCAGCAGTTTATGGAACAGCCTATACAATGAGCAGTTCTTC. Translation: CASSLWNSLYNEQFF.

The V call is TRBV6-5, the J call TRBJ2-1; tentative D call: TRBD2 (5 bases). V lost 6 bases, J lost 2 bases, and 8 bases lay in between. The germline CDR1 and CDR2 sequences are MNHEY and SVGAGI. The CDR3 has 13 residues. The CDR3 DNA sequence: TGTGCCAGCAGGAGGGAGACCTACAATGAGCAGTTCTTC. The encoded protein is CASRRETYNEQFF.

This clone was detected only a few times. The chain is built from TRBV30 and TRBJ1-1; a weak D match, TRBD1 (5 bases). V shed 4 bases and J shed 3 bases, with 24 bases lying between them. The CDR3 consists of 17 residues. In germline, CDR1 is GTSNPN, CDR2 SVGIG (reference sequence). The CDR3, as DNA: TGTGCCTGGATCGTAGTTATGTGGGCGGCGGGGGACACTGAAGCTTTCTTT. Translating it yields CAWIVVMWAAGDTEAFF.

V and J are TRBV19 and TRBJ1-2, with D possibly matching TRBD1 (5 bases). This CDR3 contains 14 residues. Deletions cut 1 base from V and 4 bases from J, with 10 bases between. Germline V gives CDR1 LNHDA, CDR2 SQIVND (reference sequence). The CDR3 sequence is CASSIADTLYGYTF. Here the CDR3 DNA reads TGTGCCAGTAGTATAGCGGACACCCTCTATGGCTACACCTTC.

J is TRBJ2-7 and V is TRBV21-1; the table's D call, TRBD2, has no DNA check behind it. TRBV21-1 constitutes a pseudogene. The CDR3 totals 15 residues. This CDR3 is CAVGQRSNLSYEQYF. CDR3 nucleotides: TGTGCCGTGGGTCAGCGGAGCAACCTCTCCTACGAGCAGTACTTC.

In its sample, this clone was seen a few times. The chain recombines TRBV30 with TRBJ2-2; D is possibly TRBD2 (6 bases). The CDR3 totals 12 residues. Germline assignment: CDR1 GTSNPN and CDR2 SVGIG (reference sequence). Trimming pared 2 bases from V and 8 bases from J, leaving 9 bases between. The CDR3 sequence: CAWSYGGGELFF. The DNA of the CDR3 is TGTGCCTGGAGTTACGGAGGGGGGGAGCTGTTTTTT.